These T cell receptor beta chains were read from a single sample in a study of blood T cell repertoires in COVID-19. TCRdb keeps only in-frame clones here, not all; method: immunoSEQ multiplex PCR. The repertoire holds over 200,000 clones, with approximately 87% as singletons. The sample comprised peripheral blood. The receptor source for this set is a man aged 55 to 69 who had recovered from COVID-19. Each CDR3 is given with its conserved first and last residue. D genes are given only for firm matches. The size entry is marked missing in some rows and otherwise reads once, few, many or a size class.

j_call d_call clone_size v_call cdr3_aa cdr3_nt
TRBJ2-7 TRBD1 - TRBV5-1 CASSPETGGYEQYF TGCGCCAGCAGCCCCGAGACAGGGGGCTACGAGCAGTACTTC
TRBJ2-6 - - TRBV11-3 CASSDGAGANVLTF TGTGCCAGCAGTGACGGGGCTGGGGCCAACGTCCTGACTTTC
TRBJ2-1 TRBD1 - TRBV9 CASSASGGQSSYNEQFF TGTGCCAGCAGCGCTTCAGGGGGCCAGAGCTCCTACAATGAGCAGTTCTTC
TRBJ2-2 - - TRBV7-2 CASSLGWGGPAGELFF TGTGCCAGCAGCTTAGGTTGGGGGGGGCCCGCCGGGGAGCTGTTTTTT
TRBJ1-5 - - TRBV6-2/TRBV6-3 CASSEWSNQPQHF TGTGCCAGCAGTGAGTGGAGCAATCAGCCCCAGCATTTT
TRBJ1-4 - - TRBV5-4 CATRQATTNEKLFF TGTGCCACCCGACAGGCTACAACTAATGAAAAACTGTTTTTT
TRBJ2-1 TRBD1 - TRBV5-1 CASSQGAGGYNEQFF TGCGCCAGCTCCCAGGGGGCAGGGGGCTACAATGAGCAGTTCTTC
TRBJ2-3 TRBD2 - TRBV7-8 CASSLVAGGPDTQYF TGTGCCAGCAGCTTAGTAGCGGGAGGGCCAGATACGCAGTATTTT
TRBJ2-2 TRBD1 - TRBV11-3 CASRRTGGGTGELFF TGTGCCAGCAGACGGACAGGGGGCGGGACCGGGGAGCTGTTTTTT
TRBJ2-2 - - TRBV5-1 CASRGLMNTGELFF TGCGCCAGCAGAGGACTGATGAACACCGGGGAGCTGTTTTTT
TRBJ1-2 - - TRBV9 CASSANYGYTF TGTGCCAGCAGCGCGAACTATGGCTACACCTTC
TRBJ2-5 - - TRBV24-1 CATSDSSPGTQYF TGTGCCACCAGTGATTCCTCGCCCGGGACCCAGTACTTC
TRBJ1-5 - - TRBV19 CASSKGGGWGPQHF TGTGCCAGTAGTAAAGGGGGTGGATGGGGGCCCCAGCATTTT
TRBJ1-1 - - TRBV7-2 CASSALMDTEAFF TGTGCCAGCAGTGCACTCATGGACACTGAAGCTTTCTTT
TRBJ2-7 TRBD1 - TRBV6-5 CTSHRDRGGEQYF TGTACGTCCCACCGGGACAGGGGGGGGGAGCAGTACTTC
TRBJ2-7 - - TRBV5-1 CASSLESRRLYEQYF TGCGCCAGCAGCTTGGAGTCTCGTAGACTCTACGAGCAGTACTTC
TRBJ1-5 - - TRBV29-1 CSVHLAGAGNQPQHF TGCAGCGTTCACCTCGCGGGGGCCGGCAATCAGCCCCAGCATTTT
TRBJ2-5 - - TRBV18 CASSPFFTGGETQYF TGTGCCAGCTCACCCTTCTTTACAGGAGGGGAGACCCAGTACTTC
TRBJ2-7 - - TRBV29-1 CSALTAYEQYF TGCAGCGCCCTGACAGCCTACGAGCAGTACTTC
TRBJ1-5 - - TRBV18 CASSPGEQPQHF TGTGCCAGCTCACCAGGGGAGCAGCCCCAGCATTTT
TRBJ1-4 - - TRBV6-5 CASGGGIEKLFF TGTGCCAGCGGGGGCGGTATAGAAAAACTGTTTTTT
TRBJ1-2 - - TRBV7-9 CASSFQQGNYGYTF TGTGCCAGCAGCTTCCAACAGGGAAACTATGGCTACACCTTC
TRBJ1-5 - once TRBV19 CASSSLGGAQHF TGTGCCAGTAGTAGCCTAGGGGGGGCCCAGCATTTT